The 20 T cell receptor beta chains in this list originate from one sample, sequenced in a study of T cell changes during pregnancy in multiple sclerosis. Sequencing used immunoSEQ multiplex PCR; TCRdb keeps in-frame clones, though not all of them. The sample lists roughly 100,000 clones, roughly 89% occurring once. The sample consisted of peripheral blood, taken before pregnancy. Receptors were obtained from a female donor with multiple sclerosis, enrolled in a pregnancy study.

A note on this clone: At the DNA level, this CDR3 is encoded by other sequences in the same sample as well. The chain couples TRBV5-1 to TRBJ2-6; maybe TRBD2 (5 bases). From germline, CDR1 is SGHRS and CDR2 YFSETQ. Trimming left V 0 bases short and J 4 bases short, with 8 bases between. This CDR3 is built from 15 residues. The CDR3 DNA reads TGCGCCAGCAGCTTGGGCCGAGGGGGGGCCAACGTCCTGACTTTC. It is translated as CASSLGRGGANVLTF.

This rearrangement joins TRBV28 to TRBJ1-1, with 7 bases lining up with TRBD1. V lost 7 bases to trimming and J lost 4 bases; unmatched junction nucleotides: 12. The CDR3 contains 15 residues. Germline CDR1 and CDR2: MDHEN and SYDVKM. CDR3 in DNA: TGTGCCAGCAAATCACAGGGGCCCGGGGGCACTGAAGCTTTCTTT. Translation gives CASKSQGPGGTEAFF.

The chain has TRBV7-8 and TRBJ2-7; 7 nucleotides agree with TRBD1. The CDR3 is made up of 15 amino acids. From germline, CDR1 is SGHVS and CDR2 FQNEAQ. The V and J ends lost 3 bases and 2 bases, in that order; junction bases with no gene match: 7. CDR3 region: CASSFPTDRAYEQYF. In DNA, the CDR3 is TGTGCCAGCAGCTTCCCAACCGACAGGGCCTACGAGCAGTACTTC. Together with reference TRBV7-8 and TRBJ2-7, the CDR3 gives the full variable domain: GAGVSQSPRYKVAKRGQDVALRCDPISGHVSLFWYQQALGQGPEFLTYFQNEAQLDKSGLPSDRFFAERPEGSVSTLKIQRTQQEDSAVYLCASSFPTDRAYEQYFGPGTRLTVT.

This rearrangement joins TRBV5-1 to TRBJ2-2; D not resolved. Per germline, CDR1 SGHRS and CDR2 YFSETQ. Between the trimmed V and J ends, which lost 8 bases and 1 base, there was a span of 9 bases. The CDR3 is 13 amino acids. CDR3 sequence: CASKNMNTGELFF. CDR3 DNA: TGCGCCAGTAAAAACATGAACACCGGGGAGCTGTTTTTT.

The V call is TRBV11-2, the J call TRBJ2-7; TRBD2 agrees at 8 bases. CDR3 length: 15 amino acids. Losses at the gene ends were 5 bases for V and 5 bases for J; bases not matched to a gene: 11. Germline-derived CDR1 and CDR2 are SGHAT and FQNNGV. CDR3 sequence: CASSPPRAGGDEQYF. CDR3 nucleotide sequence: TGTGCCAGCAGCCCCCCTAGGGCGGGAGGTGACGAGCAGTACTTC.

The rearrangement links TRBV7-6 to TRBJ1-6; 7 nucleotides line up with TRBD1. There are 15 residues in the CDR3. V trimming: 1 base; J trimming: 8 bases; junction bases outside the gene matches: 5. Germline lookup yields CDR1 SGHVS and CDR2 FNYEAQ. This CDR3 is CASSLGGTADSPLHF. The CDR3 region has the DNA TGTGCCAGCAGCTTAGGTGGGACAGCAGATTCACCCCTCCACTTT. Variable domain in full (rest from reference TRBV7-6 and TRBJ1-6): GAGVSQSPRYKVTKRGQDVALRCDPISGHVSLYWYRQALGQGPEFLTYFNYEAQQDKSGLPNDRFSAERPEGSISTLTIQRTEQRDSAMYRCASSLGGTADSPLHFGNGTRLTVT.

V is TRBV6-5 and J is TRBJ2-5; D ambiguous. V was clipped by 0 bases and J by 2 bases, with 10 bases between them. This CDR3 comprises 15 residues. CDR1 and CDR2 (germline): MNHEY, SVGAGI. CDR3 residues: CASSYSKYTQETQYF. DNA for the CDR3: TGTGCCAGCAGTTACTCGAAATATACTCAAGAGACCCAGTACTTC.

V usage is TRBV27 and J usage is TRBJ2-7; 7 bases are shared with TRBD2. V lost 6 bases and J lost 6; bases outside the gene matches: 11. Germline V gene sequence: CDR1 MNHEY, CDR2 SMNVEV (reference sequence). This CDR3 has 14 residues. The CDR3 loop is CASRGPWEGGEQYF. Here the CDR3 DNA reads TGTGCCAGCAGGGGCCCCTGGGAGGGAGGCGAGCAGTACTTC.

The chain uses TRBV5-1 and TRBJ2-1, with 9 bases that match TRBD2. This CDR3 is built from 15 residues. V dropped 1 base and J dropped 6; count of bases not matched to a gene: 5. Germline CDR1 SGHRS, CDR2 YFSETQ. CDR3 region: CASSLPLAGPNEQFF. In nucleotides, the CDR3 is TGCGCCAGCAGCTTGCCGCTAGCGGGGCCCAATGAGCAGTTCTTC. Variable domain in full (rest from reference TRBV5-1 and TRBJ2-1): KAGVTQTPRYLIKTRGQQVTLSCSPISGHRSVSWYQQTPGQGLQFLFEYFSETQRNKGNFPGRFSGRQFSNSRSEMNVSTLELGDSALYLCASSLPLAGPNEQFFGPGTRLTVL.

The gene calls are TRBV18 and TRBJ1-2, with D possibly being TRBD1 (5 bases). V gave up 1 base and J gave up 0 bases, with 21 bases separating them. The CDR3 is 19 amino acids. Germline CDR1 KGHSH, CDR2 LQKENI. The CDR3 sequence: CASSPLGTTAGKTNYGYTF. DNA for the CDR3: TGTGCCAGCTCACCACTCGGGACTACAGCGGGGAAAACTAACTATGGCTACACCTTC.

The gene calls are TRBV4-3 and TRBJ1-6, with TRBD1 as a possible D gene (6 bases). From germline, CDR1 is LGHNA and CDR2 YSLEER. Trimming stripped 0 bases from V and 17 bases from J, with 23 bases between. This CDR3 comprises 16 residues. For the CDR3, the DNA is TGCGCCAGCAGCCAAGAGGCCGGACAGATAGCCTCACCGGTCCACTTT. Translating gives CASSQEAGQIASPVHF.

The rearrangement uses TRBV9 and TRBJ2-5; TRBD1 agrees at 12 bases. This CDR3 spans 17 amino acids. With V trimmed by 4 bases and J by 5 bases, 12 bases remained unmatched. Per the germline V gene, CDR1 is SGDLS and CDR2 is YYNGEE. The chain's CDR3 is CASSPRGDRGHEETQYF. The CDR3 DNA is TGTGCCAGCAGCCCCCGCGGGGACAGGGGGCATGAGGAGACCCAGTACTTC.

This clone was counted between two and nine times. The genes are TRBV10-1 and TRBJ1-2; 8 nucleotides line up with TRBD1. Germline V gene lookup returns CDR1 WNHNN and CDR2 SYGVQD (reference sequence). This CDR3 has 13 amino acids. Unmatched junction bases numbered 6, after V lost 5 bases and J lost 7 bases. CDR3 amino acids: CASSRTGRVGYTF. CDR3 sequence (DNA): TGCGCCAGCAGTCGGACAGGGCGGGTTGGCTACACCTTC.

The chain has TRBV5-4 and TRBJ2-5; 10 bases are shared with TRBD2. This CDR3 region has 13 residues. Germline V lookup: CDR1 SGHNT, CDR2 YYREEE (reference sequence). The V segment lost 5 bases and the J segment 5 bases; nucleotides outside the gene matches: 3. For the CDR3, the DNA is TGTGCCAGCAGGGGGACTAGCGACGAGACCCAGTACTTC. Protein: CASRGTSDETQYF.

The chain has TRBV5-4 and TRBJ1-1; 10 nucleotides match TRBD1. From germline, CDR1 is SGHNT and CDR2 YYREEE (reference sequence). The CDR3 has 15 residues. After removal of 4 bases from V and 5 bases from J, the junction contained 8 bases not matched to a gene. Written as DNA, the CDR3 is TGTGCCAGCAGCGCAAGACAGGGGGCAGGGACTGAAGCTTTCTTT. Translating it yields CASSARQGAGTEAFF.

The V gene is TRBV6-5, the J gene TRBJ2-5, with D perhaps matching TRBD1 (6 bases). Germline assignment: CDR1 MNHEY and CDR2 SVGAGI. The ends were cut back, 7 bases at V and 2 bases at J, with 17 bases in the middle. The CDR3 runs to 15 residues. CDR3 sequence: CASKGGPHLQETQYF. The DNA for the CDR3 is TGTGCCAGCAAAGGGGGACCCCACCTACAAGAGACCCAGTACTTC.

The chain links TRBV7-3 to TRBJ2-1; TRBD2 matches 9 bases. The CDR3 totals 15 residues. Trimming at V came to 5 bases and at J to 6 bases, leaving 8 bases not matched to a gene. Germline loops: CDR1 SGHTA, CDR2 FQGTGA. The CDR3 sequence is CASSDDGTSPNEQFF. CDR3 sequence (DNA): TGTGCCAGCAGCGACGATGGGACTAGCCCCAATGAGCAGTTCTTC.

This clone occurred once. V and J are TRBV30 and TRBJ1-6; D possibly corresponds to TRBD1 (5 bases). This CDR3 has 15 amino acids. V lost 0 bases to trimming and J lost 8 bases, with 14 bases between them. From germline, CDR1 is GTSNPN and CDR2 SVGIG (reference sequence). CDR3 region: CAWSVLKLGDSPLHF. The CDR3 DNA sequence: TGTGCCTGGAGTGTACTCAAGTTAGGGGATTCACCCCTCCACTTT.

V usage is TRBV7-8 and J usage is TRBJ2-5; 9 nucleotides agree with TRBD1. The CDR3 contains 15 residues. Trimming at V came to 4 bases and at J to 4 bases, leaving 7 bases not matched to a gene. CDR1 and CDR2 (germline): SGHVS, FQNEAQ. The CDR3 reads CASSSRDRVTETQYF. In DNA form, the CDR3 reads TGTGCCAGCAGCTCCCGGGACAGGGTAACAGAGACCCAGTACTTC.

The chain combines TRBV5-4 with TRBJ2-3, with 8 positions matching TRBD2. The CDR3 is made up of 16 amino acids. The germline CDR1 and CDR2 sequences are SGHNT and YYREEE (reference sequence). With 4 bases clipped from V and 5 bases from J, the junction kept 12 bases outside the gene matches. In nucleotides, the CDR3 is TGTGCCAGCAGCCCCGGACTAGCTACCCTTTTAGATACGCAGTATTTT. Its translation is CASSPGLATLLDTQYF.